One sample yielded the 9 T cell receptor beta chains listed below, sequenced in a study of OX40 agonist ivuxolimab in advanced cancers. Produced via immunoSEQ multiplex PCR; TCRdb's table is partial and in-frame only. The sample lists around 44,000 clones, roughly 90% occurring once. The source material was CD4+ or CD8+ T cells sorted from blood, sampled in a trial of the OX40 agonist ivuxolimab. These TCRs come from an adult with an advanced solid tumor such as melanoma, head and neck, liver or kidney cancer.

The chain uses TRBV4-1 and TRBJ1-3; possible D gene TRBD1, 6 bases. CDR3 length: 16 residues. V gave up 4 bases and J gave up 0 bases, with 13 bases separating them. Germline V CDR1 and CDR2: MGHRA, YSYEKL. The CDR3 protein is CASSPDRFFSGNTIYF. As DNA, the CDR3 is TGCGCCAGCAGCCCCGACAGGTTCTTCTCTGGAAACACCATATATTTT.

The V gene is TRBV11-3, the J gene TRBJ1-1; D is ambiguous. Between the trimmed V and J ends, which lost 5 bases and 1 base, there was a span of 5 bases. The CDR3 has 12 residues. Germline loops: CDR1 SGHNT, CDR2 YENEEA. DNA of the CDR3: TGTGCCAGCAGCCGAGAGAACACTGAAGCTTTCTTT. This sequence encodes CASSRENTEAFF.

The CDR3 loop reads CASSVASVNTEAFF. The CDR3 nucleotides read TGTGCCAGCAGCGTAGCAAGTGTTAACACTGAAGCTTTCTTT. This chain links TRBV9 with TRBJ1-1; D gene unclear. The V and J ends lost 0 bases and 2 bases respectively, with 8 bases between them. The CDR3 runs 14 residues. The germline gives CDR1 SGDLS, CDR2 YYNGEE. Full variable domain (outside the CDR3, taken from reference TRBV9 and TRBJ1-1): DSGVTQTPKHLITATGQRVTLRCSPRSGDLSVYWYQQSLDQGLQFLIQYYNGEERAKGNILERFSAQQFPDLHSELNLSSLELGDSALYFCASSVASVNTEAFFGQGTRLTVV.

The CDR3 DNA sequence: TGTGCCAGCAGCCAACTAGCGGGGTTTCACGAGCAGTACTTC. It is translated as CASSQLAGFHEQYF. The genes are TRBV5-4 and TRBJ2-7; 10 nucleotides agree with TRBD2. J was trimmed by 5 bases and V by 4 bases; bases with no gene match: 6. The CDR3 is 14 residues long. The germline CDR1 and CDR2 sequences are SGHNT and YYREEE (reference sequence).

This chain links TRBV7-9 with TRBJ2-1; the match to TRBD1 covers 8 bases. The germline gives CDR1 SEHNR, CDR2 FQNEAQ (reference sequence). There are 15 residues in the CDR3. V lost 1 base to trimming and J lost 2 bases; unmatched junction nucleotides: 1. This chain's CDR3 is CASSLGQGTYNEQFF. CDR3 nucleotides: TGTGCCAGCAGCTTAGGACAGGGGACCTACAATGAGCAGTTCTTC.

The rearrangement uses TRBV7-2 and TRBJ2-5, with D perhaps TRBD2 (6 bases). Germline assignment: CDR1 SGHTA and CDR2 FQGNSA. V was clipped by 5 bases and J by 5 bases, with 21 bases between them. The CDR3 is 16 residues long. CDR3 nucleotide sequence: TGTGCCAGCAGCCGAGGTGTGCCTAGCGTGGGGGAGACCCAGTACTTC. Its protein is CASSRGVPSVGETQYF.

V usage is TRBV5-1 and J usage is TRBJ1-3, with TRBD1 matching 8 bases. There are 15 residues in the CDR3. Germline values: CDR1 SGHRS, CDR2 YFSETQ. The ends lost 1 base at V and 0 bases at J; junction bases unmatched: 0. CDR3 DNA: TGCGCCAGCAGCTTGACAGGGGGCTCTGGAAACACCATATATTTT. Translating gives CASSLTGGSGNTIYF.

The chain has TRBV5-1 and TRBJ2-5; the D call may be TRBD1 or TRBD2 (5 bases each). The end of the DNA is better explained by TRBJ2-7, so the J call may be wrong. The CDR3 extends over 15 amino acids. Germline V gene sequence: CDR1 SGHRS, CDR2 YFSETQ. CDR3 DNA sequence: TGCGCCAGCAGCTTGGATCCGGGGACCACCTACGAGCAGTACTTC. Translation: CASSLDPGTTYEQYF.

This chain connects TRBV29-1 to TRBJ1-4; weak D call: TRBD1 (5 bases). This CDR3 spans 13 amino acids. Trimming took off 3 bases at V and 10 bases at J, with 15 bases between the two ends. CDR1 SQVTM and CDR2 ANQGSEA come from the germline V gene. The CDR3 DNA is TGCAGCGTTGATGGGGCGAGGGGTGGAAAACTGTTTTTT. Amino acid sequence: CSVDGARGGKLFF.